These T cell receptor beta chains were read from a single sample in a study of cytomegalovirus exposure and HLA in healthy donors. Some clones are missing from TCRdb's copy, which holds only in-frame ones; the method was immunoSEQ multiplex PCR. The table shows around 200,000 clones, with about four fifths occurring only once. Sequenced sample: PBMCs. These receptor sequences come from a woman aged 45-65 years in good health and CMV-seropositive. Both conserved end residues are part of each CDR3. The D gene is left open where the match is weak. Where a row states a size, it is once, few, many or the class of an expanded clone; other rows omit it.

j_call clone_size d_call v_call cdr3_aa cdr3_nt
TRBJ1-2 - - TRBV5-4 CASSFQVNYGYTF TGTGCCAGCAGCTTCCAGGTCAACTATGGCTACACCTTC
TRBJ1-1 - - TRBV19 CASSLLGQGGTEAFF TGTGCCAGTAGCCTTTTGGGGCAGGGCGGCACTGAAGCTTTCTTT
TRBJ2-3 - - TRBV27 CASRVTGKRSTDTQYF TGTGCCAGCAGGGTCACAGGAAAGCGAAGCACAGATACGCAGTATTTT
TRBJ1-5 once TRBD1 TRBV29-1 CSAADRENQPQHF TGCAGCGCCGCAGACAGGGAGAATCAGCCCCAGCATTTT
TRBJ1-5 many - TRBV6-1 CASSEASENQPQHF TGTGCCAGCAGTGAAGCCTCGGAGAATCAGCCCCAGCATTTT
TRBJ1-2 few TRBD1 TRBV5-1 CASSLVGTGKGYTF TGCGCCAGCAGCTTGGTCGGGACAGGGAAAGGCTACACCTTC
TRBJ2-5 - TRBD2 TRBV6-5 CASSYGGTTQETQYF TGTGCCAGCAGTTACGGGGGGACTACCCAAGAGACCCAGTACTTC
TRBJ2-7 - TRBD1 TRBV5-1 CASSPDRTSYEQYF TGCGCCAGCAGCCCGGACAGGACGTCCTACGAGCAGTACTTC
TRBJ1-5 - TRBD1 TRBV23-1 CAATGFQPQHF TGCGCCGCGACAGGGTTCCAGCCCCAGCATTTT
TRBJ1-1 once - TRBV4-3 CASSQEVGQNTEAFF TGCGCCAGCAGCCAAGAAGTGGGCCAGAACACTGAAGCTTTCTTT
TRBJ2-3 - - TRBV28 CASSEPTGPTDTQYF TGTGCCAGCAGTGAACCAACAGGGCCCACAGATACGCAGTATTTT
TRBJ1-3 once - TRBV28 CASSLVSPRNTIYF TGTGCCAGCAGTTTAGTGTCCCCTAGAAACACCATATATTTT
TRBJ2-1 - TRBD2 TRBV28 CASSFGASGGSYNEQFF TGTGCCAGCAGTTTCGGCGCTAGCGGGGGATCCTACAATGAGCAGTTCTTC
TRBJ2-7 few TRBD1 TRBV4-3 CASSPYAGTGMTYEQYF TGCGCCAGCAGCCCCTATGCCGGGACAGGGATGACCTACGAGCAGTACTTC
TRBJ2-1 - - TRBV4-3 CASSQGTMEGNEQFF TGCGCCAGCAGCCAAGGGACTATGGAGGGCAATGAGCAGTTCTTC
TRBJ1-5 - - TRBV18 CASSLLGEGSNQPQHF TGTGCCAGCTCGCTCCTCGGGGAGGGTAGCAATCAGCCCCAGCATTTT
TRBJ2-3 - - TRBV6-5 CASSYALMSAADTQYF TGTGCCAGCAGTTACGCCCTCATGTCCGCGGCAGATACGCAGTATTTT
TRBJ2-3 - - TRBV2 CASRKTSGGTDTQYF TGTGCCAGCAGGAAGACTAGTGGGGGAACAGATACGCAGTATTTT
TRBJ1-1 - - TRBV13 CASSLAGTGGNTEAFF TGTGCCAGCAGCTTAGCGGGAACGGGGGGTAACACTGAAGCTTTCTTT
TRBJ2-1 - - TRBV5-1 CASSLASGWFDEQFF TGCGCCAGCAGCTTGGCGTCAGGGTGGTTCGATGAGCAGTTCTTC
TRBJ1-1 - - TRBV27 CASSLNRRTFF TGTGCCAGCAGTTTAAACAGGAGAACTTTCTTT
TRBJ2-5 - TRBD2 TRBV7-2 CASSYAGLAGVETQYF TGTGCCAGCAGCTACGCGGGACTAGCGGGGGTCGAGACCCAGTACTTC
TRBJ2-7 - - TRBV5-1 CASSLAGQGSIYEQYF TGCGCCAGCAGCTTGGCCGGGCAGGGATCTATCTACGAGCAGTACTTC
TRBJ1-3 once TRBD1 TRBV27 CASSPTPGTGFGNTIYF TGTGCCAGCAGTCCGACCCCCGGGACAGGGTTCGGAAACACCATATATTTT
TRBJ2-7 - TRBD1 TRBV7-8 CASSFTGTGGYREQYF TGTGCCAGCAGCTTTACCGGGACAGGGGGCTATCGCGAGCAGTACTTC
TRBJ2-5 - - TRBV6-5 CASSPPDSQETQYF TGTGCCAGCAGCCCCCCGGACAGTCAAGAGACCCAGTACTTC
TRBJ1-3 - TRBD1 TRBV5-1 CASSLGQISGNTIYF TGCGCCAGCAGTTTGGGACAGATCTCTGGAAACACCATATATTTT
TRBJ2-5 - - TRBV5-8 CASSLYTEGTQYF TGTGCCAGCAGCTTGTATACAGAGGGGACCCAGTACTTC
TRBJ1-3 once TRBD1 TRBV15 CATSRDRGSGNTIYF TGTGCCACCAGCAGGGACAGGGGCTCTGGAAACACCATATATTTT
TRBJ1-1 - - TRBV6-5 CASMRSTEAFF TGTGCCAGCATGAGATCCACTGAAGCTTTCTTT
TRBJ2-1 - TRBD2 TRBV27 CASSQGLAGGGYNEQFF TGTGCCAGCAGTCAGGGACTAGCGGGGGGGGGATACAATGAGCAGTTCTTC
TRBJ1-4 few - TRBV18 CASSPGRGEKLFF TGTGCCAGCTCACCAGGGAGGGGTGAAAAACTGTTTTTT
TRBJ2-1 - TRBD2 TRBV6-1 CASSEGYLAGGQDEQFF TGTGCCAGCAGTGAAGGATACCTAGCGGGGGGGCAGGATGAGCAGTTCTTC
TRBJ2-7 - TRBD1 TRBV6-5 CASSQDRDRGREQYF TGTGCCAGCAGTCAGGACCGGGACAGGGGGCGCGAGCAGTACTTC
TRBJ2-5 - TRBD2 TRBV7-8 CASSPMGGGQETQYF TGTGCCAGCAGCCCCATGGGGGGGGGTCAAGAGACCCAGTACTTC
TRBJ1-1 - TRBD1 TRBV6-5 CASRADRGLGEAFF TGTGCCAGCAGGGCGGACAGGGGATTGGGTGAAGCTTTCTTT
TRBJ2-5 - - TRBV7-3 CASSKRGGVETQYF TGTGCCAGCAGCAAGAGGGGGGGCGTGGAGACCCAGTACTTC
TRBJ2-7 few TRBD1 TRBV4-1 CASSPTGTAKLTYYEQYF TGCGCCAGCAGCCCAACCGGGACAGCAAAACTAACATACTACGAGCAGTACTTC
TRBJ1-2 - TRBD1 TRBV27 CASSLDRGSYGYTF TGTGCCAGCAGTTTGGACAGGGGGTCCTATGGCTACACCTTC
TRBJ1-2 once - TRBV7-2 CASSATVTGYGYTF TGTGCCAGCAGCGCCACGGTTACAGGCTATGGCTACACCTTC
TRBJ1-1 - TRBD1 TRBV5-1 CASSFRTGRTEAFF TGCGCCAGCAGCTTCAGGACAGGGCGAACTGAAGCTTTCTTT
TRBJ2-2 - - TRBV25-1 CASSGPQYTGELFF TGTGCCAGCAGTGGTCCCCAATACACCGGGGAGCTGTTTTTT
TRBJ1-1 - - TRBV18 CASSPLTGIDTEAFF TGTGCCAGCTCACCACTGACAGGCATAGACACTGAAGCTTTCTTT
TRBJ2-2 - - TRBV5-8 CASSLGHHRGIPGELFF TGTGCCAGCAGCTTGGGACACCACCGGGGGATCCCCGGGGAGCTGTTTTTT
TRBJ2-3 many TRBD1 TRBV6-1 CASSEAAGGGTDTQYF TGTGCCAGCAGTGAAGCGGCAGGGGGTGGAACAGATACGCAGTATTTT
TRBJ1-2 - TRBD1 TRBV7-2 CASSPAGTGRRYGYTF TGTGCCAGCAGCCCGGCCGGGACAGGGCGCAGATATGGCTACACCTTC
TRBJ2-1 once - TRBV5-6 CASSLDRGSSNEQFF TGTGCCAGCAGCTTGGATCGGGGGTCCAGCAATGAGCAGTTCTTC
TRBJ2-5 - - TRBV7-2 CASSFYGSGETQYF TGTGCCAGCAGCTTCTACGGGTCGGGGGAGACCCAGTACTTC
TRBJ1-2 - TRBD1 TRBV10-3 CAISGGSPGQGGPRSYTF TGTGCCATCAGCGGGGGGTCGCCGGGACAGGGGGGGCCTAGAAGCTACACCTTC
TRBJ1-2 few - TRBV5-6 CASRGLGTGFSKEGTF TGTGCCAGCAGAGGGCTGGGCACGGGGTTCTCCAAGGAGGGCACCTTC
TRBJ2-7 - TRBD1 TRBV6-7 CASNHNRDRGTSYEQYF TGTGCCAGCAACCATAACCGGGACAGGGGGACCAGCTACGAGCAGTACTTC
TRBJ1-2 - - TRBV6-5 CASSPGRYYGYTF TGTGCCAGCAGCCCGGGTCGCTACTATGGCTACACCTTC
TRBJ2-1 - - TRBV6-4 CASARDTGANEQFF TGTGCCAGCGCCCGGGACACCGGGGCTAATGAGCAGTTCTTC
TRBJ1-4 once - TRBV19 CASSNSFTNEKLFF TGTGCCAGTTCCAACAGTTTCACTAATGAAAAACTGTTTTTT
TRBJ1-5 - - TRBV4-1 CASSPWARGTADQPQHF TGCGCCAGCAGCCCTTGGGCCAGGGGCACTGCCGATCAGCCCCAGCATTTT
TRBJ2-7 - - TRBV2 CASIPVGQGSYEQYF TGTGCCAGCATTCCGGTAGGGCAGGGCTCCTACGAGCAGTACTTC
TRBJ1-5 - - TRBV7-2 CASRRGGASNQPQHF TGTGCCAGCAGACGGGGGGGGGCGAGCAATCAGCCCCAGCATTTT
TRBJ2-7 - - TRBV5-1 CASSLVGTSYEQYF TGCGCCAGCAGCTTGGTGGGGACTTCTTACGAGCAGTACTTC
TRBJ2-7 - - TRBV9 CASSVFSDGTEYEQYF TGTGCCAGCAGCGTTTTTTCTGATGGCACGGAGTACGAGCAGTACTTC